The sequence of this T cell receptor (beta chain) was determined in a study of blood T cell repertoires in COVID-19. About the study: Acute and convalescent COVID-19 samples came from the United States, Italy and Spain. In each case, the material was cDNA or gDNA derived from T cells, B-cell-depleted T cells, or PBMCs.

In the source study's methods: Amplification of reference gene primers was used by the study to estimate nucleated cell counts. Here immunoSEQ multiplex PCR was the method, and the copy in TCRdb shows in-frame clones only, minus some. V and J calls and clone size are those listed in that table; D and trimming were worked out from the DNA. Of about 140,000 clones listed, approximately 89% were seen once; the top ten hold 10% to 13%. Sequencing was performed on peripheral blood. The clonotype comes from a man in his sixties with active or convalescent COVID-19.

DNA of the CDR3: TGTGCCAGCAAGGGACAGGGGGTAAATTCACCCCTCCACTTT. Translated, it gives CASKGQGVNSPLHF. The V and J genes are TRBV6-5 and TRBJ1-6; TRBD1 aligns across 11 bases. The CDR3 length is 14 residues. The J segment lost 7 bases and the V segment lost 7 bases, leaving 3 bases of the junction unmatched. The germline V gene has CDR1 MNHEY and CDR2 SVGAGI.